This TCR beta chain was retrieved from a study of shared clonotypes between healthy human individuals. Overall study results and limits: Some naive CD4 clonotypes, 4% to 6%, turned up in common across a handful of donors.

In the authors' methods: Filtering differed because ImmunoSEQ produced junction-only sequences that carried no quality scores. Profiled with immunoSEQ multiplex PCR; TCRdb holds only in-frame clones, not every one. That table is the source of V, J and clone size, and D and trimming were worked out from the DNA. The sample consists of about 2,100,000 clones, 90% to 95% of them appearing once. About this clone itself: Its specificity is not known.

CD45RO-negative, CCR7-selected cells formed the naive CD8 fraction, which excluded terminally differentiated effector memory CD45RA+ cells. Trimming cost V 10 bases and J 2 bases; bases outside gene matches: 8. The CDR3 runs to 14 residues. The V gene's germline CDR1 is WSHSY and CDR2 SAAADI. The specimen sequenced was naive CD8+ T cells from PBMCs. This TCR came from a man between 18 and 29 years old in good health. Some clones in this sample may be carry-over from other donors' samples. The chain has TRBV10-2 and TRBJ1-2, with 9 bases that match TRBD1. The CDR3 spells CAIPRDRANYGYTF. The CDR3 coding sequence is TGCGCCATCCCCCGGGACAGGGCCAACTATGGCTACACCTTC.